These T cell receptor beta chains were read from a single sample in a study of molecular identifiers for immune sequencing clone quantification. Each CDR3 protein gets one entry after TCRdb re-called the PCR reads with MiXCR. The data contain approximately 630,000 distinct CDR3 sequences, 25% of them seen just once; the ten biggest clones take up 0.78%. Sequencing used naive CD8+ T cells from blood, with Jurkat cell RNA spiked in. These receptors originate from a human donor in good health. Some libraries in this study had Jurkat cell RNA spiked in. The CDR3 runs from the conserved cysteine through the conserved F or W. Fields, in order: CDR3 protein, D gene, J gene, V gene. The D gene is left open where the match is weak.

CASSGTGGDYGYTF | TRBD1 | TRBJ1-2 | TRBV27
CASQADYYEQYF | . | TRBJ2-7 | TRBV10-2
CASSAGTGAQETQYF | TRBD1 | TRBJ2-5 | TRBV6-5
CASSPAKNEKLFF | . | TRBJ1-4 | TRBV18
CASSYASGHRHF | . | TRBJ1-6 | TRBV6-2/TRBV6-3
CASSPTRNAETQYF | . | TRBJ2-5 | TRBV6-2/TRBV6-3
CASSYASGPGTEAFF | . | TRBJ1-1 | TRBV6-5
CASSTGSGHFVEQYF | . | TRBJ2-7 | TRBV7-9
CASSQSGVEQFF | . | TRBJ2-1 | TRBV4-2
CASSPDAGEQYF | . | TRBJ2-7 | TRBV5-1
CSARDPFSSAEDQEPQYF | . | TRBJ2-5 | TRBV20-1
CASSQVGQGDEQYF | TRBD1 | TRBJ2-7 | TRBV4-1
CASSLRASANYGYTF | . | TRBJ1-2 | TRBV7-8
CASSPNQETQYF | . | TRBJ2-5 | TRBV27
CRGRLSYEQYF | . | TRBJ2-7 | TRBV20-1
CSASIGQGFYEQYF | TRBD1 | TRBJ2-7 | TRBV20-1
CASSVGFGAHLYF | . | TRBJ1-3 | TRBV9
CASIPSGSSSYNEQFF | TRBD2 | TRBJ2-1 | TRBV6-7
CASSSLLGGEQYF | . | TRBJ2-7 | TRBV28
CASSPGSGKITDTQYF | TRBD2 | TRBJ2-3 | TRBV7-9
CASSPSSGGAETQYF | TRBD2 | TRBJ2-5 | TRBV3-1
CTSSLSGVGEAFF | . | TRBJ1-1 | TRBV27
CASSYVGASDTEAFF | . | TRBJ1-1 | TRBV6-2/TRBV6-3
CATSDTGATRTGELFF | . | TRBJ2-2 | TRBV24-1
CASSQRGRGRVNEKLFF | TRBD1 | TRBJ1-4 | TRBV4-3
CASSLEEDHEQYF | . | TRBJ2-7 | TRBV7-2
CASSLPGTGYEAFF | TRBD1 | TRBJ1-1 | TRBV5-5
CASSSIFPGQVPTEAFF | TRBD1 | TRBJ1-1 | TRBV27
CASSYSVTGLWEQFF | . | TRBJ2-1 | TRBV6-5
CASSAHSGEQYF | . | TRBJ2-7 | TRBV27
CASSQVTDYGYTF | . | TRBJ1-2 | TRBV4-1
CASSPWGGNYEQYF | . | TRBJ2-7 | TRBV7-6
CATSAQGINTGELFF | . | TRBJ2-2 | TRBV5-1
CASSLGPGQGSEKLFF | TRBD1 | TRBJ1-4 | TRBV5-5
CASSGQGGSNQPQHF | TRBD1 | TRBJ1-5 | TRBV19
CASRYRGAGGNYEQYF | . | TRBJ2-7 | TRBV7-9
CASSATGASSYNEQFF | TRBD1 | TRBJ2-1 | TRBV27
CASSQRGDLYGQYF | TRBD2 | TRBJ2-7 | TRBV5-1
CAISTGGQAFSYEQYF | TRBD1 | TRBJ2-7 | TRBV10-3
CASSVNEAAGLEQYF | . | TRBJ2-7 | TRBV9
CASSLVQGTYNEQFF | . | TRBJ2-1 | TRBV7-8
CASSERDTDTQYF | TRBD2 | TRBJ2-3 | TRBV7-9
CASSLRVGSQPQHF | . | TRBJ1-5 | TRBV28
CASSLGLAVQPQETQYF | TRBD2 | TRBJ2-5 | TRBV13
CASSQRGLQGIPYEQYF | . | TRBJ2-7 | TRBV14
CASSSTGTQYNEQFF | . | TRBJ2-1 | TRBV7-3
CASSLISAGYEAFF | . | TRBJ1-1 | TRBV7-2
CASSQGRGLTYEQYF | . | TRBJ2-7 | TRBV4-3
CASGGTGGITDTQYF | TRBD1 | TRBJ2-3 | TRBV6-5
CASMGQQYFSYEQYF | . | TRBJ2-7 | TRBV28
CASSPEMGTSGRLDTQYF | TRBD2 | TRBJ2-3 | TRBV5-6
CATSRDEGSNQPQHF | . | TRBJ1-5 | TRBV15
CSGARGWTDTVQGNTQYF | . | TRBJ2-3 | TRBV29-1
CASSSTSGERFF | . | TRBJ2-1 | TRBV7-9
CASSESGLALEETQYF | TRBD2 | TRBJ2-5 | TRBV5-1
CASSDQSDTQYF | . | TRBJ2-3 | TRBV2
CSVTGTESSNEKPFF | . | TRBJ1-4 | TRBV29-1
CASSQYSGTAYEQYF | . | TRBJ2-7 | TRBV4-3
CASSIDSVSGTDTQYF | . | TRBJ2-3 | TRBV19
CATSRRENQPQHF | . | TRBJ1-5 | TRBV24-1